One sample yielded the 30 T cell receptor beta chains listed below, sequenced in a study of T cell responses to AZD1222 COVID-19 vaccine (dated by TCRdb to the early 2020s). Libraries were built with the immunoSEQ multiplex PCR assay. TCRdb holds this immuneACCESS table with in-frame rearrangements only. Some clones are missing; in checked studies, unresolved V genes explain under half, and the rest has no known cause. This sample lists about 54,000 clones; roughly 90% were detected once. Roughly 2.1% of the sample lies in the top ten. Sample time point, as interpreted from the label and publication: baseline before first vaccination. Sample: peripheral blood, taken on day 0 of AZD1222 vaccination. These receptors were taken from an adult in good health.

The chain couples TRBV18 to TRBJ1-1, with 10 bases lining up with TRBD1. CDR1 KGHSH and CDR2 LQKENI come from the germline V gene. The CDR3 covers 16 residues. With V trimmed by 3 bases and J by 6 bases, 10 bases remained unmatched. CDR3 in amino acids: CASSPQDRGVLAEAFF. In DNA form, the CDR3 reads TGTGCCAGCTCACCCCAGGACAGGGGGGTTTTGGCTGAAGCTTTCTTT.

V usage is TRBV27 and J usage is TRBJ1-5; D is uncertain. CDR1 and CDR2 (germline): MNHEY, SMNVEV (reference sequence). This CDR3 contains 12 residues. Trimming took 5 bases from V and 3 from J, leaving 5 bases between them. The CDR3 is CASSTNNQPQHF. The CDR3 DNA is TGTGCCAGCAGTACAAACAATCAGCCCCAGCATTTT.

The chain employs TRBV6-6 and TRBJ2-3; D uncertain. V was trimmed by 0 bases and J by 0 bases, leaving 4 bases between them. CDR3 length: 14 amino acids. CDR1 and CDR2 (germline): MNHNY, SVGAGI (reference sequence). The DNA of the CDR3 is TGTGCCAGCAGTTACTCCTGGAGCACAGATACGCAGTATTTT. Protein product: CASSYSWSTDTQYF.

This chain links TRBV28 with TRBJ2-7; 9 bases match TRBD1. Looked up from germline, CDR1 is MDHEN and CDR2 is SYDVKM. V shed 6 bases, J shed 1 base, and the junction held 7 bases outside the gene matches. The CDR3 length is 15 residues. Here the CDR3 reads CASSSPGQGSYEQYF. CDR3 DNA sequence: TGTGCCAGCAGCTCACCGGGACAGGGTTCCTACGAGCAGTACTTC.

The chain carries TRBV5-1 and TRBJ2-3, with unresolved D. V dropped 4 bases and J dropped 4 bases, with 7 bases sitting between them. This CDR3 is built from 12 residues. The germline V gene has CDR1 SGHRS and CDR2 YFSETQ. The CDR3 nucleotides read TGCGCCAGCAGCCTGCAGCCAGATACGCAGTATTTT. Residues: CASSLQPDTQYF.

The V gene is TRBV19, the J gene TRBJ2-1; D not resolved. The CDR3 runs to 14 residues. CDR1 is LNHDA and CDR2 is SQIVND in the germline V gene (reference sequence). Trimming removed 3 bases from V and 6 bases from J, with 12 bases in between. The CDR3 DNA sequence: TGTGCCAGTAGTATGGACCCGGCATCCAATGAGCAGTTCTTC. Encoded protein: CASSMDPASNEQFF.

V usage is TRBV4-1 and J usage is TRBJ2-1, with D perhaps TRBD1 (6 bases). Trimming stripped 5 bases from V and 0 bases from J, with 14 bases between. The CDR3 totals 16 residues. Germline values: CDR1 MGHRA, CDR2 YSYEKL. DNA of the CDR3: TGCGCCAGCAGCGCAGTCCCAGGGGCCTCCTACAATGAGCAGTTCTTC. Its protein product is CASSAVPGASYNEQFF.

The chain couples TRBV28 to TRBJ1-6; D remains unclear. Germline CDR1 reads MDHEN; CDR2 reads SYDVKM. This CDR3 contains 12 residues. V was shortened by 2 bases and J by 10 bases, with 6 bases between the two germline ends. Here the CDR3 DNA reads TGTGCCAGCAGTTTAAACCCCTCACCCCTCCACTTT. It translates to CASSLNPSPLHF.

The rearrangement links TRBV4-1 to TRBJ2-3; no clear D. The germline gives CDR1 MGHRA, CDR2 YSYEKL. The CDR3 contains 13 residues. V shed 0 bases and J shed 4 bases, with 5 bases lying between them. The CDR3: CASSQDLPDTQYF. The CDR3 DNA sequence: TGCGCCAGCAGCCAAGATCTCCCAGATACGCAGTATTTT.

As DNA, the CDR3 is TGTGCCAGCAGTCAACTGACGGGAGGTGAGCAGTTCTTC. Its translation is CASSQLTGGEQFF. J is TRBJ2-1 and V is TRBV2, with TRBD2 identical over 7 bases. The CDR3 has 13 residues. V shed 5 bases, J shed 9 bases, and the junction held 7 bases outside the gene matches. Germline values: CDR1 SNHLY, CDR2 FYNNEI.

The chain couples TRBV6-5 to TRBJ2-7; D is perhaps TRBD1 (6 bases). V lost 5 bases and J 3 bases, leaving 11 bases between the germline ends. In germline, CDR1 is MNHEY, CDR2 SVGAGI. The CDR3 has 13 residues. CDR3 DNA: TGTGCCAGCAGTCCCCGGACAGACTACGAGCAGTACTTC. Amino acids: CASSPRTDYEQYF.

Here the CDR3 reads CASRRLSGRTDTQYF. Here the CDR3 DNA reads TGTGCCAGCAGAAGACTAAGCGGGAGGACAGATACGCAGTATTTT. V is TRBV2 and J is TRBJ2-3, with 9 bases fitting TRBD2. CDR1 is SNHLY, CDR2 FYNNEI, per germline. The CDR3 is made up of 15 amino acids. The J segment lost 3 bases and the V segment lost 6 bases, leaving 7 bases of the junction unmatched.

The V gene is TRBV5-1, the J gene TRBJ2-1; the match to TRBD2 covers 11 bases. The CDR3 extends over 16 amino acids. In germline, CDR1 is SGHRS, CDR2 YFSETQ. Unmatched junction bases numbered 12, after V lost 4 bases and J lost 9 bases. CDR3 DNA sequence: TGCGCCAGCAGCCCGGGACTAGCGGCCCCCGGGGGTGAGCAGTTCTTC. Amino acid sequence: CASSPGLAAPGGEQFF.

This rearrangement joins TRBV6-5 to TRBJ1-1; D is uncertain. Trimming left V 6 bases short and J 0 bases short, with 8 bases between. The CDR3 extends over 13 amino acids. Germline loops: CDR1 MNHEY, CDR2 SVGAGI. DNA for the CDR3: TGTGCCAGCAGCGCCGCCATGAACACTGAAGCTTTCTTT. The encoded protein is CASSAAMNTEAFF.

The chain uses TRBV12-3 or TRBV12-4 and TRBJ1-4, with a tentative D call TRBD1 (5 bases). V lost 6 bases and J lost 3, with 8 bases in between. CDR3 length equals 13 residues. The CDR3 nucleotides are TGTGCCAGCAGGGGGCTGGCTAATGAAAAACTGTTTTTT. Protein product: CASRGLANEKLFF.

This chain links TRBV5-1 with TRBJ2-2; no definite D call. Germline lookup yields CDR1 SGHRS and CDR2 YFSETQ. V lost 4 bases, J lost 4 bases, and 17 bases lay in between. CDR3 length equals 16 residues. The CDR3, as DNA: TGCGCCAGCAGCCCATGGCAGGATCATAGCACCGGGGAGCTGTTTTTT. Protein sequence: CASSPWQDHSTGELFF.

The genes are TRBV10-3 and TRBJ2-2, with a possible D match to TRBD2 (5 bases). CDR3 length equals 14 residues. Trimming pared 8 bases from V and 4 bases from J, leaving 14 bases between. Germline values: CDR1 ENHRY, CDR2 SYGVKD. As DNA, the CDR3 is TGTGCCATCGGTAGTTGGGAGCGCACCGGGGAGCTGTTTTTT. This gives the protein CAIGSWERTGELFF.

The J gene is TRBJ2-4, the V gene TRBV19; D is ambiguous. CDR3 length: 13 residues. V shed 2 bases and J shed 5 bases, with 7 bases lying between them. Germline V CDR1 and CDR2: LNHDA, SQIVND (reference sequence). CDR3 in DNA: TGTGCCAGTAGTATATCACGAGAAAACATTCAGTACTTC. Translation: CASSISRENIQYF. The whole variable domain, remainder taken from reference TRBV19 and TRBJ2-4, is DGGITQSPKYLFRKEGQNVTLSCEQNLNHDAMYWYRQDPGQGLRLIYYSQIVNDFQKGDIAEGYSVSREKKESFPLTVTSAQKNPTAFYLCASSISRENIQYFGAGTRLSVL.

This clone has only a few counts. The chain links TRBV10-3 to TRBJ2-7; 8 nucleotides match TRBD1. With V trimmed by 6 bases and J by 2 bases, 3 bases remained unmatched. The CDR3 has 13 residues. Germline CDR1 reads ENHRY; CDR2 reads SYGVKD. The CDR3 sequence: CAISSDRAYEQYF. The CDR3 DNA reads as TGTGCCATCAGCTCGGACAGGGCCTACGAGCAGTACTTC.

The J gene is TRBJ2-4, the V gene TRBV19; 13 positions agree with TRBD2. CDR3 length: 18 amino acids. J lost 2 bases, V lost 5 bases, and 9 bases had no gene match. The germline V gene has CDR1 LNHDA and CDR2 SQIVND (reference sequence). CDR3 DNA sequence: TGTGCCAGTAGTGCTATCGGGACTAGCGGGAATACCAAAAACATTCAGTACTTC. Translation: CASSAIGTSGNTKNIQYF.

The V gene is TRBV11-2, the J gene TRBJ1-1, with D perhaps TRBD1 (5 bases). The ends were cut back, 5 bases at V and 6 bases at J, with 16 bases in the middle. This CDR3 region has 14 residues. Germline V gene sequence: CDR1 SGHAT, CDR2 FQNNGV. The CDR3 DNA reads as TGTGCCAGCAGCCCAGAACCGACAGCGGCTGAAGCTTTCTTT. Translation gives CASSPEPTAAEAFF.

The chain combines TRBV10-2 with TRBJ2-1, with TRBD2 matching 8 bases. The length of the CDR3 is 15 residues. With 6 bases clipped from V and 2 bases from J, the junction kept 6 bases outside the gene matches. CDR1 and CDR2 (germline): WSHSY, SAAADI. The CDR3 nucleotides are TGCGCCAGCAGGTTCCCGGGAGGGACCTACAATGAGCAGTTCTTC. Its translation: CASRFPGGTYNEQFF.

CDR3 nucleotides: TGTGCCAGTAGGCATTCCCAGAATCAGCCCCAGCATTTT. It is translated as CASRHSQNQPQHF. The chain recombines TRBV19 with TRBJ1-5, with unresolved D. CDR1 is LNHDA and CDR2 is SQIVND in the germline V gene (reference sequence). CDR3 length: 13 amino acids. V was clipped by 6 bases and J by 4 bases, with 10 bases between them.

The chain couples TRBV10-1 to TRBJ1-1; no definite D call. Trimming stripped 6 bases from V and 6 bases from J, with 17 bases between. The V gene's germline CDR1 is WNHNN and CDR2 SYGVQD (reference sequence). The CDR3 loop spans 14 amino acids. The DNA of the CDR3 is TGCGCCAGCAGCGCTTCTGGAAGAACGGCTGAAGCTTTCTTT. Residues: CASSASGRTAEAFF.

The chain is built from TRBV21-1 and TRBJ2-1; the table's D gene call, TRBD2, was not cross checked with the DNA. TRBV21-1 is a pseudogene. CDR3 size: 18 residues. CDR3 sequence reads: CASSKGIPGLATYNEQFF. The CDR3, as DNA: TGTGCCAGCAGCAAAGGAATCCCGGGACTAGCGACCTACAATGAGCAGTTCTTC.

The gene calls are TRBV7-8 and TRBJ1-5; D not resolved. The CDR3 is 14 residues long. Trimming pared 0 bases from V and 1 base from J, leaving 4 bases between. The germline V gene encodes CDR1 SGHVS and CDR2 FQNEAQ. CDR3 region: CASSLARSNQPQHF. The CDR3, as DNA: TGTGCCAGCAGCTTAGCGAGAAGCAATCAGCCCCAGCATTTT.

This clone has only one observation. The chain uses TRBV28 and TRBJ2-7, with TRBD2 matching 11 bases. This CDR3 is built from 15 residues. The V gene's germline CDR1 is MDHEN and CDR2 SYDVKM. Trimming at V came to 5 bases and at J to 7 bases, leaving 10 bases not matched to a gene. The CDR3 protein is CASSRGLAGPGEQYF. The CDR3 coding sequence is TGTGCCAGCAGTCGCGGACTAGCGGGCCCCGGGGAGCAGTACTTC.

The chain joins TRBV6-5 to TRBJ2-1, with 7 bases matching TRBD2. In germline, CDR1 is MNHEY, CDR2 SVGAGI. The CDR3 is 12 amino acids. Germline trimming cut 7 bases from V and 6 bases from J; bases unmatched to any gene: 3. CDR3 protein: CASTRTSNEQFF. DNA of the CDR3: TGTGCCAGCACTCGGACTAGCAATGAGCAGTTCTTC.

The J gene is TRBJ1-3, the V gene TRBV29-1; no reliable D call. The CDR3 spans 13 residues. The V end lost 4 bases, the J end lost 0 bases, and 7 bases lay between the germline ends. Germline V gene data show CDR1 as SQVTM and CDR2 as ANQGSEA. The CDR3 DNA sequence: TGCAGCGTTGGGGGTAACTCTGGAAACACCATATATTTT. Translation gives CSVGGNSGNTIYF. Full variable domain (rest looked up from reference TRBV29-1 and TRBJ1-3): SAVISQKPSRDICQRGTSLTIQCQVDSQVTMMFWYRQQPGQSLTLIATANQGSEATYESGFVIDKFPISRPNLTFSTLTVSNMSPEDSSIYLCSVGGNSGNTIYFGEGSWLTVV.

This chain joins TRBV2 and TRBJ2-3; 10 nucleotides match TRBD1. This CDR3 is built from 16 residues. Germline V gene data show CDR1 as SNHLY and CDR2 as FYNNEI. J lost 6 bases, V lost 8 bases, and 14 bases had no gene match. This CDR3 is CASGLGQGGPRDTQYF. The CDR3 DNA reads as TGTGCCAGCGGACTCGGACAGGGGGGGCCTCGGGATACGCAGTATTTT. Full variable domain (missing parts from reference TRBV2 and TRBJ2-3): EPEVTQTPSHQVTQMGQEVILRCVPISNHLYFYWYRQILGQKVEFLVSFYNNEISEKSEIFDDQFSVERPDGSNFTLKIRSTKLEDSAMYFCASGLGQGGPRDTQYFGPGTRLTVL.